Following are 9 T cell receptor beta chains from one sample sequenced in a study of cytomegalovirus exposure and HLA in healthy donors. Primers: 60 Vbeta forward and 13 Jbeta reverse. Sequenced by immunoSEQ multiplex PCR; TCRdb stores in-frame clones only, minus some. The data contain over 100,000 clones, approximately 70% of them seen just once; the ten biggest clones take up approximately 8%. Material for sequencing was PBMCs. The source is a man in his forties in good health and CMV-seronegative.

The V gene is TRBV29-1, the J gene TRBJ1-2; tentatively, D is TRBD1 (5 bases). Germline CDR1 and CDR2: SQVTM and ANQGSEA. Between the trimmed V and J ends, which lost 6 bases and 8 bases, there was a span of 19 bases. The CDR3 has 13 amino acids. CDR3 nucleotides: TGCAGCGTGAACTCGGGACCGGGGGTCGGCTACACCTTC. It codes for CSVNSGPGVGYTF. Variable domain in full (rest from reference TRBV29-1 and TRBJ1-2): SAVISQKPSRDICQRGTSLTIQCQVDSQVTMMFWYRQQPGQSLTLIATANQGSEATYESGFVIDKFPISRPNLTFSTLTVSNMSPEDSSIYLCSVNSGPGVGYTFGSGTRLTVV.

This clone was seen more than once but under ten times. V usage is TRBV11-2 and J usage is TRBJ1-1; 9 bases map to TRBD1. Trimming took 5 bases from V and 1 from J; bases not matched to a gene: 11. This CDR3 has 17 amino acids. Germline CDR1 reads SGHAT; CDR2 reads FQNNGV. The CDR3 loop reads CASSPLGQGVGNTEAFF. The CDR3 DNA reads TGTGCCAGCAGCCCCCTGGGACAGGGAGTTGGGAACACTGAAGCTTTCTTT.

The chain couples TRBV19 to TRBJ1-6; 9 bases fit TRBD1. V trimming: 5 bases; J trimming: 7 bases; junction bases outside the gene matches: 6. Looked up from germline, CDR1 is LNHDA and CDR2 is SQIVND (reference sequence). The CDR3 covers 15 residues. CDR3 coding DNA: TGTGCCAGTAGTCCCGGGACAGGGAGGAATTCACCCCTCCACTTT. This gives the protein CASSPGTGRNSPLHF.

The chain joins TRBV5-1 to TRBJ1-6; perhaps TRBD1 as D (5 bases). The CDR3 totals 17 residues. Germline CDR1 is SGHRS and CDR2 is YFSETQ. V was pared by 4 bases and J by 0 bases, with 14 bases between. CDR3 sequence reads: CASSPVTVASYNSPLHF. The CDR3 nucleotides read TGCGCCAGCAGCCCCGTGACAGTTGCCTCCTATAATTCACCCCTCCACTTT.

The chain is built from TRBV6-1 and TRBJ2-7; 8 nucleotides agree with TRBD1. V lost 6 bases to trimming and J lost 4 bases; unmatched junction nucleotides: 8. Germline CDR1 and CDR2: MNHNS and SASEGT. The CDR3 runs to 14 residues. CDR3 DNA: TGTGCCAGCAGGCCCAGGGGGCGCTTATACGAGCAGTACTTC. Its protein product is CASRPRGRLYEQYF.

This chain uses TRBV5-1 with TRBJ1-6; D ambiguous. The CDR3 consists of 15 residues. Germline values: CDR1 SGHRS, CDR2 YFSETQ. Trimming pared 2 bases from V and 2 bases from J, leaving 8 bases between. The CDR3 DNA reads as TGCGCCAGCAGCTTAGACTCTCCCTATAATTCACCCCTCCACTTT. Translation: CASSLDSPYNSPLHF.

The CDR3 reads CASSIVRDTEAFF. CDR3 nucleotides: TGTGCCAGTAGTATAGTGCGCGACACTGAAGCTTTCTTT. The chain joins TRBV19 to TRBJ1-1, with D unresolved. This CDR3 region has 13 residues. Trimming pared 1 base from V and 3 bases from J, leaving 6 bases between. Germline V gene data show CDR1 as LNHDA and CDR2 as SQIVND (reference sequence).

The chain uses TRBV4-1 and TRBJ2-3, with 9 bases that match TRBD2. The germline V gene has CDR1 MGHRA and CDR2 YSYEKL. The CDR3 covers 15 residues. J gave up 6 bases and V 5 bases, and 9 bases lay outside the gene matches. The CDR3 bases are TGCGCCAGCAGCTACGCGGGGGGGCAGTCGGATACGCAGTATTTT. Its translation is CASSYAGGQSDTQYF.

In DNA form, the CDR3 reads TGTGCCAGCAGCCAAGGGAGGGTAGAAGCTTTCTTT. This encodes CASSQGRVEAFF. This rearrangement joins TRBV14 to TRBJ1-1; D unclear. The V gene's germline CDR1 is SGHDN and CDR2 FVKESK. The CDR3 loop spans 12 amino acids. Trimming stripped 1 base from V and 8 bases from J, with 8 bases between. Full variable domain (outside the CDR3, taken from reference TRBV14 and TRBJ1-1): EAGVTQFPSHSVIEKGQTVTLRCDPISGHDNLYWYRRVMGKEIKFLLHFVKESKQDESGMPNNRFLAERTGGTYSTLKVQPAELEDSGVYFCASSQGRVEAFFGQGTRLTVV.